This T cell receptor (beta chain) was identified during a study of long-term antiretroviral therapy in people with HIV. Study as a whole: About a decade before 2015, the earliest samples were taken when ART was typically delayed.

About this clone itself: What it binds is unknown.

Study-wide results and caveats: After ART, diversity increased yet remained lower than transplant donor controls.

Sequencing used immunoSEQ v3.0 at survey level. Sequencing used immunoSEQ multiplex PCR; TCRdb keeps in-frame clones, though not all of them. The sample yields roughly 25,000 clones, approximately 83% seen once. This receptor was taken from a man aged 30 to 39 with HIV. Source: unsorted PBMCs, taken 0.7 years before starting antiretroviral therapy.

As DNA, the CDR3 is TGTGCCAGCAGCCCTAACAGAAGGGCAGATACGCAGTATTTT. The encoded protein is CASSPNRRADTQYF. The chain employs TRBV11-2 and TRBJ2-3, with no clear D. The CDR3 has 14 residues. Germline lookup yields CDR1 SGHAT and CDR2 FQNNGV. Deletions cut 5 bases from V and 4 bases from J, with 13 bases between.